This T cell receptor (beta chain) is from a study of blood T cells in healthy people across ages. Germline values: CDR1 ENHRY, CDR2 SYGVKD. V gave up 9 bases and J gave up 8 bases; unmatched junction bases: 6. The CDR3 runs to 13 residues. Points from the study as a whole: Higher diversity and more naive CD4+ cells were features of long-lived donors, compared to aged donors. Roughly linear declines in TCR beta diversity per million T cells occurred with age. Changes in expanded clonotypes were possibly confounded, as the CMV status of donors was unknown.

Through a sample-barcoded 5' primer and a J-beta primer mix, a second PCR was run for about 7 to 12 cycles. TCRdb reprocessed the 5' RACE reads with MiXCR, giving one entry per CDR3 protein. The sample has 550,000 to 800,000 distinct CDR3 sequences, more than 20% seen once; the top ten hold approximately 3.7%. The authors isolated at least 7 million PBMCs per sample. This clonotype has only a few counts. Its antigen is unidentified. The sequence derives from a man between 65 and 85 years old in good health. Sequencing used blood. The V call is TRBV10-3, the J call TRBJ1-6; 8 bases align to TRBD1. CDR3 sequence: CAITDRGDSPLHF. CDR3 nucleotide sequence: TGTGCCATAACTGACAGGGGTGATTCACCCCTCCACTTT.